The 9 T cell receptor beta chains given below trace back to one sample, sequenced in a study of T cell repertoires in cytomegalovirus infection. These receptors have no known antigen. TCRdb redid the calling of the reads with MiXCR, one entry per CDR3 protein. This table holds 900,000 to 950,000 distinct CDR3 sequences, approximately 31% found once. The sequences come from cultured CD8+ T cells from PBMCs, collected from culture after CMV antigen stimulation. These TCRs come from a human donor in good health (CMV status not recorded). Some clones in this sample may be carry-over from other donors' samples.

The V and J genes are TRBV6-4 and TRBJ1-1; 8 bases map to TRBD1. Trimming removed 0 bases from V and 7 bases from J; junction bases left unmatched: 4. CDR1 is MRHNA and CDR2 is SNTAGT in the germline V gene. The CDR3 loop spans 14 amino acids. The CDR3 bases are TGTGCCAGCAGTGACTCCGCAGGGGGCGGTGAAGCTTTCTTT. The encoded protein is CASSDSAGGGEAFF.

V and J are TRBV6-5 and TRBJ1-1; 7 bases map to TRBD1. The CDR3 extends over 15 amino acids. Per the germline V gene, CDR1 is MNHEY and CDR2 is SVGAGI. Germline trimming cut 5 bases from V and 11 bases from J; bases unmatched to any gene: 17. CDR3 loop: CASSPTGPEGHAAFF. The CDR3 region has the DNA TGTGCCAGCAGTCCGACAGGGCCGGAGGGTCATGCGGCTTTCTTT.

The V and J genes are TRBV7-9 and TRBJ1-4; 9 bases line up with TRBD1. CDR3 length: 16 residues. V lost 4 bases, J lost 6 bases, and 9 bases stayed unmatched. The germline gives CDR1 SEHNR, CDR2 FQNEAQ (reference sequence). The CDR3 sequence: CASSSFPGQGDEKLFF. The CDR3 DNA reads TGTGCCAGCAGCTCGTTCCCGGGACAGGGTGATGAAAAACTGTTTTTT.

This clonotype was seen a few times. This rearrangement joins TRBV7-6 to TRBJ2-3, with TRBD1 matching over 9 bases. Germline lookup yields CDR1 SGHVS and CDR2 FNYEAQ. The CDR3 sequence is 15 residues long. The V gene end was trimmed by 5 bases and the J gene end by 7 bases; junction bases not matched to a gene: 10. The CDR3, as DNA: TGTGCCAGCAGCCCCCGGGACAGGGATCTGAATACGCAGTATTTT. It yields the protein CASSPRDRDLNTQYF.

The chain is built from TRBV7-9 and TRBJ1-2; tentatively, D is TRBD1 (5 bases). Germline V gene lookup returns CDR1 SEHNR and CDR2 FQNEAQ (reference sequence). Trimming left V 5 bases short and J 0 bases short, with 13 bases between. The CDR3 has 15 residues. This CDR3 is CASSPPDSTNYGYTF. In DNA, the CDR3 is TGTGCCAGCAGCCCACCCGACAGTACTAACTATGGCTACACCTTC.

The rearrangement uses TRBV7-9 and TRBJ2-7; TRBD1 matches at 11 bases. The CDR3 covers 16 residues. The ends lost 5 bases at V and 4 bases at J; junction bases unmatched: 10. The germline CDR1 and CDR2 sequences are SEHNR and FQNEAQ (reference sequence). CDR3 in amino acids: CASSQSRDRGGYEQYF. DNA for the CDR3: TGTGCCAGCAGCCAGTCCCGGGACAGGGGGGGGTACGAGCAGTACTTC.

This clonotype was seen only a few times. The chain links TRBV27 to TRBJ1-2, with TRBD1 as a possible D gene (5 bases). The length of the CDR3 is 14 residues. V shed 5 bases and J shed 2 bases, with 12 bases lying between them. From germline, CDR1 is MNHEY and CDR2 SMNVEV (reference sequence). The CDR3 loop reads CASSAPGFNYGYTF. CDR3 in DNA: TGTGCCAGCAGTGCCCCAGGGTTCAACTATGGCTACACCTTC.

This clonotype was observed many times. The CDR3 DNA reads TGTGCCAGCAGTTACTCGACTGGTCACACAGATACGCAGTATTTT. It encodes CASSYSTGHTDTQYF. The chain is built from TRBV6-5 and TRBJ2-3; D is unresolved. CDR3 length: 15 residues. The germline V gene encodes CDR1 MNHEY and CDR2 SVGAGI. The V end lost 0 bases, the J end lost 2 bases, and 9 bases lay between the germline ends.

The J gene is TRBJ2-1, the V gene TRBV6-2 or TRBV6-3; TRBD2 agrees at 11 bases. The CDR3 spans 14 residues. Trimming removed 5 bases from V and 10 bases from J; junction bases left unmatched: 7. Germline assignment: CDR1 MNHEY and CDR2 SVGEGT. In DNA, the CDR3 is TGTGCCAGCAGTATAGCGGGGGGGCCGGGGGAGCAGTTCTTC. It yields the protein CASSIAGGPGEQFF.